The next 17 T cell receptor beta chains were all read from a single sample in a study of shared clonotypes between healthy human individuals. Libraries were prepared by immunoSEQ multiplex PCR; TCRdb keeps only in-frame clonotypes and omits some of them. This table has about 510,000 clones, 75% to 85% appearing once. Sequences were obtained from PBMCs. Receptors originate from a woman between 40 and 55 years old in good health. Some clones in this sample may be carry-over from other donors' samples.

V gene TRBV7-2 combines with J gene TRBJ2-5; 8 bases fit TRBD2. CDR3 size: 16 residues. Germline CDR1 SGHTA, CDR2 FQGNSA. After removal of 1 base from V and 5 bases from J, the junction contained 9 bases not matched to a gene. This CDR3 is CASSLEAGVIAETQYF. The CDR3 DNA reads TGTGCCAGCAGCTTAGAAGCGGGAGTAATCGCCGAGACCCAGTACTTC.

V usage is TRBV2 and J usage is TRBJ2-5, with TRBD2 matching over 8 bases. The tail of the sequence fits TRBJ2-7 better, so the J call may be wrong. This CDR3 spans 14 amino acids. Germline CDR1 is SNHLY and CDR2 is FYNNEI. As DNA, the CDR3 is TGTGCCAGCAGTCCGGGACTAGGCTCCTACGAGCAGTACTTC. It specifies CASSPGLGSYEQYF.

The chain employs TRBV28 and TRBJ2-6; D is ambiguous. The CDR3 runs to 20 residues. The ends were cut back, 7 bases at V and 0 bases at J, with 25 bases in the middle. Germline V CDR1 and CDR2: MDHEN, SYDVKM. The CDR3 sequence: CASTLSRWGWAVSGANVLTF. The CDR3, as DNA: TGTGCCAGCACCTTATCGAGATGGGGATGGGCGGTCTCTGGGGCCAACGTCCTGACTTTC.

The chain couples TRBV6-5 to TRBJ1-5; no clear D. The CDR3 covers 14 residues. Germline lookup yields CDR1 MNHEY and CDR2 SVGAGI. V was trimmed by 3 bases and J by 2 bases, leaving 8 bases between them. CDR3 sequence: CASSYRRGNQPQHF. DNA of the CDR3: TGTGCCAGCAGTTATAGGAGGGGCAATCAGCCCCAGCATTTT.

The gene calls are TRBV6-1 and TRBJ1-5; D unresolved. This CDR3 has 13 residues. V gave up 1 base and J gave up 5 bases, with 6 bases separating them. Germline lookup yields CDR1 MNHNS and CDR2 SASEGT. CDR3 nucleotide sequence: TGTGCCAGCAGTGAAGGCATTCATCAGCCCCAGCATTTT. Its protein product is CASSEGIHQPQHF.

The chain combines TRBV28 with TRBJ2-2; D is perhaps TRBD2 (6 bases). V was shortened by 7 bases and J by 5 bases, with 11 bases between the two germline ends. Germline V gene sequence: CDR1 MDHEN, CDR2 SYDVKM. The CDR3 consists of 13 residues. CDR3 amino acids: CASISGGTGELFF. The CDR3 DNA reads TGTGCCAGCATTAGCGGTGGAACCGGGGAGCTGTTTTTT.

The genes are TRBV7-2 and TRBJ1-1, with 8 bases matching TRBD1. V was pared by 4 bases and J by 6 bases, with 4 bases of the junction left unmatched. CDR1 is SGHTA and CDR2 is FQGNSA in the germline V gene. This CDR3 spans 13 amino acids. The CDR3 loop is CASSSQGESEAFF. CDR3 sequence (DNA): TGTGCCAGCAGCTCACAGGGGGAATCTGAAGCTTTCTTT.

DNA of the CDR3: TGTGCCAGAAGCTCCCATAGCGAGCAGTACTTC. Residues: CARSSHSEQYF. The V and J genes are TRBV5-3 and TRBJ2-7; D unclear. TRBV5-3 is reported as an ORF; its role is uncertain. V was cut by 3 bases and J by 6 bases, with 7 bases left in between. The CDR3 consists of 11 residues.

The V and J genes are TRBV6-5 and TRBJ2-1, with no clear D. V was clipped by 5 bases and J by 8 bases, with 7 bases between them. CDR3 length: 11 amino acids. Germline V lookup: CDR1 MNHEY, CDR2 SVGAGI. CDR3 region: CASSQWDEQFF. DNA for the CDR3: TGTGCCAGCAGTCAGTGGGATGAGCAGTTCTTC.

CDR3 region: CASSQVGGETYNEQFF. Written as DNA, the CDR3 is TGTGCCAGCAGCCAAGTAGGGGGGGAGACCTACAATGAGCAGTTCTTC. The chain couples TRBV4-2 to TRBJ2-1; D may be TRBD2 (7 bases). V was trimmed by 1 base and J by 2 bases, leaving 12 bases between them. The germline CDR1 and CDR2 sequences are LGHNA and YNFKEQ. The CDR3 has 16 amino acids.

This clone was recorded a few times. This chain uses TRBV19 with TRBJ2-3; a possible D gene is TRBD1 (6 bases). The V end was cut by 6 bases, the J end by 1 base, with 20 bases between. This CDR3 contains 17 residues. Germline V lookup: CDR1 LNHDA, CDR2 SQIVND (reference sequence). In DNA, the CDR3 is TGTGCCAGTAGCACTACATCAGGGGTGGGTGGCACAGATACGCAGTATTTT. This sequence encodes CASSTTSGVGGTDTQYF.

The V call is TRBV6-1, the J call TRBJ2-1, with D unresolved. V lost 1 base to trimming and J lost 8 bases, with 9 bases between them. CDR3 size: 13 residues. Germline V lookup: CDR1 MNHNS, CDR2 SASEGT. CDR3 DNA sequence: TGTGCCAGCAGTGAAGAGCTAATGGATGAGCAGTTCTTC. Translation: CASSEELMDEQFF.

This chain links TRBV9 with TRBJ2-2; possible D gene TRBD1, 6 bases. The V gene's germline CDR1 is SGDLS and CDR2 YYNGEE. The V gene lost 0 bases and the J gene lost 3 bases, with 12 bases spanning the gap. The CDR3 is made up of 16 amino acids. The CDR3 region is CASSVERGRHTGELFF. The DNA for the CDR3 is TGTGCCAGCAGCGTAGAGAGGGGGAGACACACCGGGGAGCTGTTTTTT.

The genes are TRBV29-1 and TRBJ2-2; D is possibly TRBD2 (6 bases). Trimming shortened V by 7 bases and J by 5 bases, and 26 bases separated the two germline ends. CDR3 size: 17 residues. Germline CDR1 and CDR2: SQVTM and ANQGSEA. CDR3 sequence reads: CSAAYPILSGGTGELFF. For the CDR3, the DNA is TGCAGCGCCGCATACCCAATTTTGAGTGGAGGGACCGGGGAGCTGTTTTTT.

The count of this clone is one. J is TRBJ1-4 and V is TRBV5-1; D remains unclear. CDR1 is SGHRS, CDR2 YFSETQ, per germline. This CDR3 is 16 amino acids long. Trimming shortened V by 0 bases and J by 1 base, and 10 bases separated the two germline ends. The CDR3 DNA reads as TGCGCCAGCAGCTTGGCCGGTAGCCTAACTAATGAAAAACTGTTTTTT. This translates into CASSLAGSLTNEKLFF.

The chain employs TRBV19 and TRBJ1-6; D ambiguous. CDR1 LNHDA and CDR2 SQIVND come from the germline V gene (reference sequence). The CDR3 runs 13 residues. Trimming shortened V by 4 bases and J by 10 bases, and 11 bases separated the two germline ends. The CDR3 bases are TGTGCCAGTAGTAATCGACAAAACTCACCCCTCCACTTT. It encodes CASSNRQNSPLHF.

The V gene is TRBV27, the J gene TRBJ1-4; 10 nucleotides align to TRBD1. V trimming: 1 base; J trimming: 8 bases; junction bases outside the gene matches: 7. Germline-derived CDR1 and CDR2 are MNHEY and SMNVEV (reference sequence). There are 16 residues in the CDR3. The CDR3 loop reads CASSLWGQGRKEKLFF. In DNA form, the CDR3 reads TGTGCCAGCAGTTTATGGGGACAGGGGAGGAAGGAAAAACTGTTTTTT.